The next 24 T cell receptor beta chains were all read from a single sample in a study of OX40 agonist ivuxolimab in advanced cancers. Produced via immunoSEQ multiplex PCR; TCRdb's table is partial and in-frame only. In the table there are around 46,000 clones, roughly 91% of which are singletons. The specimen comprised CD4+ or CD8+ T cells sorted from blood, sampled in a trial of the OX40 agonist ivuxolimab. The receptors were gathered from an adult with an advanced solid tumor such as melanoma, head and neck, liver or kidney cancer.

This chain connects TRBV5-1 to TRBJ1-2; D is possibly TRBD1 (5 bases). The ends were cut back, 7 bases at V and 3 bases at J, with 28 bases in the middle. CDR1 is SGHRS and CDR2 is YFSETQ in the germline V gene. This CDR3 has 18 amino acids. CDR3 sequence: CASREALGRELKDYGYTF. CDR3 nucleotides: TGCGCCAGCCGAGAAGCCTTGGGCAGGGAGCTAAAAGACTATGGCTACACCTTC.

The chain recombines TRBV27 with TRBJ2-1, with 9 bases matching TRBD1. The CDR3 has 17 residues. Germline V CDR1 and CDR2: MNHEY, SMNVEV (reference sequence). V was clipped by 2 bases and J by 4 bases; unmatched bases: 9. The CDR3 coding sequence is TGTGCCAGCAGTTTAATTCCCGGGACAGGGCATTACAATGAGCAGTTCTTC. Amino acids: CASSLIPGTGHYNEQFF.

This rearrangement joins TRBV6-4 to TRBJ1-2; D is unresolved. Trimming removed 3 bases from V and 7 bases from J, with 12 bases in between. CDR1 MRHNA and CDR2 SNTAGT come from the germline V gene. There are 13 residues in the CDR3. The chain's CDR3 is CASSDPVHGGYTF. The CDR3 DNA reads TGTGCCAGCAGTGATCCTGTACACGGTGGCTACACCTTC.

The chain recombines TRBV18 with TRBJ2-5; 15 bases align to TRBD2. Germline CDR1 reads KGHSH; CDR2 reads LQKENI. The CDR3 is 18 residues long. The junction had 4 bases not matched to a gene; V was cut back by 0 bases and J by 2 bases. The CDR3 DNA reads TGTGCCAGCTCACCACCCTTAGGGACTAGCGGGAGGCAAGAGACCCAGTACTTC. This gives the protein CASSPPLGTSGRQETQYF.

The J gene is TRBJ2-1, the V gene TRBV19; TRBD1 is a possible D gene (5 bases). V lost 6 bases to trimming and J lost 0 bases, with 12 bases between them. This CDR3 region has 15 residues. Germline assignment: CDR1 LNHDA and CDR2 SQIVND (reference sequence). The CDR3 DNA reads TGTGCCAGTAGGGTACAGGTGAGCTCCTACAATGAGCAGTTCTTC. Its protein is CASRVQVSSYNEQFF.

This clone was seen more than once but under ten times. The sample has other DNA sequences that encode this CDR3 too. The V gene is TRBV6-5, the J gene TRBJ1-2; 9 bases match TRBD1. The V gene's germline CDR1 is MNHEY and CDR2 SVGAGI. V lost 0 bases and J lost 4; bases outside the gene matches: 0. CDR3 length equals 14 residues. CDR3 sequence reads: CASSYSDRGYGYTF. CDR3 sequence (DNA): TGTGCCAGCAGTTACTCGGACAGGGGCTATGGCTACACCTTC.

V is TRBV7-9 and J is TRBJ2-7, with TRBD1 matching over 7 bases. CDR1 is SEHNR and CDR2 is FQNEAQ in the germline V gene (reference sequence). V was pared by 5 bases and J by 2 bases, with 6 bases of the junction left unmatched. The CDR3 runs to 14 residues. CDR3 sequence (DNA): TGTGCCAGCAGCGTCAGGGACAGCCCCTACGAGCAGTACGTC. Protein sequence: CASSVRDSPYEQYV.

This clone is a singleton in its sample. The CDR3: CATSRGAGVEDNEQFF. Here the CDR3 DNA reads TGTGCCACCAGCAGAGGGGCGGGAGTTGAGGACAATGAGCAGTTCTTC. J is TRBJ2-1 and V is TRBV15, with 7 bases lining up with TRBD2. Trimming removed 1 base from V and 5 bases from J; junction bases left unmatched: 8. Germline lookup yields CDR1 LNHNV and CDR2 YYDKDF (reference sequence). The CDR3 sequence is 16 residues long.

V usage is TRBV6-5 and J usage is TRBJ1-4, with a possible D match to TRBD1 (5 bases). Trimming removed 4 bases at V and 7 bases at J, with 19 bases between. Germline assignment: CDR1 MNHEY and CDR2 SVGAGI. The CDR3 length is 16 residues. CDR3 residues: CASSSLTGGEGEKLFF. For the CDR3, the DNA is TGTGCCAGCAGTTCACTCACGGGGGGTGAAGGTGAAAAACTGTTTTTT.

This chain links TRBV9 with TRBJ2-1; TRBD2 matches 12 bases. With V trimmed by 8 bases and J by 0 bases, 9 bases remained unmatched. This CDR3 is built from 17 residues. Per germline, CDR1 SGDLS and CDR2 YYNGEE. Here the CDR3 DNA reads TGTGCCAGTTCACTCTCTAGCGGGGGGGTCTCCTACAATGAGCAGTTCTTC. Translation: CASSLSSGGVSYNEQFF.

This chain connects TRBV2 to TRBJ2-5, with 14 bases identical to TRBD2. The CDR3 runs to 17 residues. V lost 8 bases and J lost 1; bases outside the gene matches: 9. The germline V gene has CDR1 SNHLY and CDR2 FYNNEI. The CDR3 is CASFQGTSGGFQETQYF. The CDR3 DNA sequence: TGTGCCAGCTTTCAGGGGACTAGCGGGGGATTCCAAGAGACCCAGTACTTC.

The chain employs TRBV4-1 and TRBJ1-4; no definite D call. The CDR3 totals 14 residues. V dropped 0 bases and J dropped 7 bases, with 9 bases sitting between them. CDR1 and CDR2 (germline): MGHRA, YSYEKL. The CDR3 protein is CASSQEAEGEKLFF. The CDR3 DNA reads TGCGCCAGCAGCCAAGAAGCGGAAGGTGAAAAACTGTTTTTT.

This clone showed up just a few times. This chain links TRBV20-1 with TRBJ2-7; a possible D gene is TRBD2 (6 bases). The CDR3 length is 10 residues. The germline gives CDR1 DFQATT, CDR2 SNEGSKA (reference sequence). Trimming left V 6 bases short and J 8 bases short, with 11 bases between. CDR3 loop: CSAISGKQYF. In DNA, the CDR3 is TGCAGTGCCATTAGCGGAAAGCAGTACTTC.

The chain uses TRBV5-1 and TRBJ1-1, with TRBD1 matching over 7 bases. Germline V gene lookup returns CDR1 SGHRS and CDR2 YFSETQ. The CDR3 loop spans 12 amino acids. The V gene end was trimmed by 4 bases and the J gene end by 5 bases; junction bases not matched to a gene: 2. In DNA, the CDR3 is TGCGCCAGCAGCGCACAGGGGACTGAAGCTTTCTTT. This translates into CASSAQGTEAFF.

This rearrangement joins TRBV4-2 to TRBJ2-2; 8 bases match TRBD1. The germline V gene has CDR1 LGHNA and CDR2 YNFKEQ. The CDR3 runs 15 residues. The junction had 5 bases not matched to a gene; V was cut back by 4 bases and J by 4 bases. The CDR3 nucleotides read TGTGCCAGCAGCCGAGGACAGGGTCTCACCGGGGAGCTGTTTTTT. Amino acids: CASSRGQGLTGELFF.

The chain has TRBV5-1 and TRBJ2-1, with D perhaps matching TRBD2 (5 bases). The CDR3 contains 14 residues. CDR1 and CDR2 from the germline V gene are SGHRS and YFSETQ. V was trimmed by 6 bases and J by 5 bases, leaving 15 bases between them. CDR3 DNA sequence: TGCGCCAGCATTCCCCAGGACTCGGACAATGAGCAGTTCTTC. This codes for CASIPQDSDNEQFF.

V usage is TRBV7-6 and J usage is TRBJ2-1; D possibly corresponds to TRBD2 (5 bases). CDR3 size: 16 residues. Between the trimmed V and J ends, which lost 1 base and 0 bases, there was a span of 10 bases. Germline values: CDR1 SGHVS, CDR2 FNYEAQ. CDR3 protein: CASSLESGSSYNEQFF. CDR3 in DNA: TGTGCCAGCAGCTTAGAGAGCGGAAGCTCCTACAATGAGCAGTTCTTC.

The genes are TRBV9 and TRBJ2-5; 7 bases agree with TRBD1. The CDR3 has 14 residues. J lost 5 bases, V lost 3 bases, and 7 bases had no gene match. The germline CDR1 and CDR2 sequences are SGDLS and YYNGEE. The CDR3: CASSAGGAPETQYF. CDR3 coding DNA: TGTGCCAGCAGCGCAGGGGGAGCTCCCGAGACCCAGTACTTC.

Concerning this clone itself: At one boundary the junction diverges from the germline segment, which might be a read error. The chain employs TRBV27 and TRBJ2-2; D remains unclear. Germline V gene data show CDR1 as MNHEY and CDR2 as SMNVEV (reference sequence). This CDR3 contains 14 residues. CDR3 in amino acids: CASRSGPNTGELFF. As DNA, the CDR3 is TGTGCCAGCAGGTCCGGGCCGAATACCGGGGAGCTGTTTTTT.

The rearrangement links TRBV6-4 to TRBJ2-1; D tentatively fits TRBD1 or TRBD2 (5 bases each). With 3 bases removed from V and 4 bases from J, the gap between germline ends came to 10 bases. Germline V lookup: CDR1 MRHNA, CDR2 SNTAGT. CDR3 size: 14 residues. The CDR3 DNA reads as TGTGCCAGCAGTGAGTCTGGGGGATACAATGAGCAGTTCTTC. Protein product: CASSESGGYNEQFF.

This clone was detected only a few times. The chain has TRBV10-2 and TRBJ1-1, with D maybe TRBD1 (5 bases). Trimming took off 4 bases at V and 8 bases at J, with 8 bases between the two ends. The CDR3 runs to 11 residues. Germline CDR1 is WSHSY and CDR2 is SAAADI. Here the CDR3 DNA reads TGCGCCAGCAGTGGCGACAGAGAAGCTTTCTTT. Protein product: CASSGDREAFF.

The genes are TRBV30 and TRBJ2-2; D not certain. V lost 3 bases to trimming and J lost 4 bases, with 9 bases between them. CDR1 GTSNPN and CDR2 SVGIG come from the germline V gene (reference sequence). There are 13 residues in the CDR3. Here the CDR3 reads CAWRGGLTGELFF. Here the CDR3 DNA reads TGTGCCTGGAGAGGCGGCCTCACCGGGGAGCTGTTTTTT.

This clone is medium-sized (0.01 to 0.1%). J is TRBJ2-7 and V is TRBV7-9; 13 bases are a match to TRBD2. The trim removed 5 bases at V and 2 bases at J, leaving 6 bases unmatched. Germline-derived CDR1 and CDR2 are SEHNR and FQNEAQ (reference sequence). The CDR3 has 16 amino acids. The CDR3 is CASSPTGLAGTYEQYF. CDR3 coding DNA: TGTGCCAGCAGCCCCACGGGACTAGCGGGGACCTACGAGCAGTACTTC.

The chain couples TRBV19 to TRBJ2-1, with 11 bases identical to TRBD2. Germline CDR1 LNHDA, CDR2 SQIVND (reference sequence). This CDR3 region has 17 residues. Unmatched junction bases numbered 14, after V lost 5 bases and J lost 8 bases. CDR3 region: CASSFSGRAFSFDEQFF. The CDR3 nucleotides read TGTGCCAGTAGTTTTAGCGGGAGGGCCTTTTCGTTCGATGAGCAGTTCTTC.